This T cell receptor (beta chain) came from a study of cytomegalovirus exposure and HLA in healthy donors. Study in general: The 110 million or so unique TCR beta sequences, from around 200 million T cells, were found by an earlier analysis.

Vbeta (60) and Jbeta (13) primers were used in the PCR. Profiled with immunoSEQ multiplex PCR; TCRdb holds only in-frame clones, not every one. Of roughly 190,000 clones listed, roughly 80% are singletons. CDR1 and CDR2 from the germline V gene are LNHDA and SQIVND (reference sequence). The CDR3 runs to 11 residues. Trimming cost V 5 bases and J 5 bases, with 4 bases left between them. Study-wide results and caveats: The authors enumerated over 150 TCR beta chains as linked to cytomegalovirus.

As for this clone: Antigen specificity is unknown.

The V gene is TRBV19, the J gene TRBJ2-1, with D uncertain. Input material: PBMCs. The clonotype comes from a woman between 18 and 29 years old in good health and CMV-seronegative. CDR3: CASSLDNEQFF. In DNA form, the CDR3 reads TGTGCCAGTAGTCTTGACAATGAGCAGTTCTTC.